The 21 T cell receptor beta chains below were found in one sample sequenced in a study of cytomegalovirus exposure and HLA in healthy donors. PCR amplification relied on 60 Vbeta primers (plus 13 Jbeta primers). Assay: immunoSEQ multiplex PCR; the TCRdb copy retains only in-frame clones and omits some. The sample includes around 140,000 clones, 60% to 80% of them seen just once. Sequenced sample: PBMCs. These receptors originate from a male donor in good health and CMV-seronegative.

This sequence joins TRBV19 and TRBJ1-5; no clear D. The CDR3 is 13 residues long. Germline assignment: CDR1 LNHDA and CDR2 SQIVND (reference sequence). Trimming shortened V by 4 bases and J by 4 bases, and 8 bases separated the two germline ends. CDR3 nucleotides: TGTGCCAGTAGTAACTTACCTAATCAGCCCCAGCATTTT. It is translated as CASSNLPNQPQHF.

This clone was observed a handful of times. The chain has TRBV6-5 and TRBJ1-1; unclear D gene. The V end was cut by 6 bases, the J end by 4 bases, with 12 bases between. The CDR3 has 13 amino acids. CDR1 and CDR2 from the germline V gene are MNHEY and SVGAGI. The CDR3 sequence: CASSVLRGTEAFF. CDR3 DNA: TGTGCCAGCAGCGTTCTCCGGGGCACTGAAGCTTTCTTT.

The rearrangement links TRBV9 to TRBJ2-2; 10 nucleotides line up with TRBD1. V shed 3 bases, J shed 6 bases, and the junction held 17 bases outside the gene matches. CDR3 length equals 19 residues. Per germline, CDR1 SGDLS and CDR2 YYNGEE. The CDR3 DNA sequence: TGTGCCAGCAGCGGCACTTTACTCCCGGGACAGGGGAATGCCGGGGAGCTGTTTTTT. Its protein is CASSGTLLPGQGNAGELFF. Based on the CDR3 plus reference TRBV9 and TRBJ2-2, the full variable domain is DSGVTQTPKHLITATGQRVTLRCSPRSGDLSVYWYQQSLDQGLQFLIQYYNGEERAKGNILERFSAQQFPDLHSELNLSSLELGDSALYFCASSGTLLPGQGNAGELFFGEGSRLTVL.

Here the CDR3 reads CASSDPGTGNQPQHF. Here the CDR3 DNA reads TGCGCCAGCAGCGACCCGGGGACAGGGAATCAGCCCCAGCATTTT. The gene calls are TRBV4-1 and TRBJ1-5, with 9 bases aligning to TRBD1. The V segment lost 5 bases and the J segment 4 bases; nucleotides outside the gene matches: 6. The CDR3 contains 15 residues. The germline gives CDR1 MGHRA, CDR2 YSYEKL.

The chain recombines TRBV5-1 with TRBJ2-3, with 10 bases lining up with TRBD2. This CDR3 region has 18 residues. V lost 0 bases and J lost 0; bases outside the gene matches: 7. Germline V gene data show CDR1 as SGHRS and CDR2 as YFSETQ. The CDR3 region has the DNA TGCGCCAGCAGCTTGGTAGTAGCGGGGGGTACTAGCACAGATACGCAGTATTTT. Its protein is CASSLVVAGGTSTDTQYF.

V and J are TRBV19 and TRBJ1-4; D might be TRBD1 (6 bases). The V end was cut by 3 bases, the J end by 4 bases, with 9 bases between. The CDR3 has 14 residues. The germline CDR1 and CDR2 sequences are LNHDA and SQIVND (reference sequence). The CDR3: CASSMGHLNEKLFF. The CDR3 DNA sequence: TGTGCCAGTAGTATGGGACACCTTAATGAAAAACTGTTTTTT.

This clone has only a few counts. This chain connects TRBV7-9 to TRBJ1-1; 8 nucleotides agree with TRBD1. The CDR3 has 15 amino acids. With 1 base clipped from V and 1 base from J, the junction kept 2 bases outside the gene matches. CDR1 and CDR2 from the germline V gene are SEHNR and FQNEAQ (reference sequence). Here the CDR3 reads CASSLGQGPNTEAFF. As DNA, the CDR3 is TGTGCCAGCAGCTTAGGACAGGGGCCGAACACTGAAGCTTTCTTT. The entire variable domain, with the rest obtained from reference TRBV7-9 and TRBJ1-1, is as follows: DTGVSQNPRHKITKRGQNVTFRCDPISEHNRLYWYRQTLGQGPEFLTYFQNEAQLEKSRLLSDRFSAERPKGSFSTLEIQRTEQGDSAMYLCASSLGQGPNTEAFFGQGTRLTVV.

This chain connects TRBV19 to TRBJ2-1; 9 nucleotides agree with TRBD2. Germline CDR1 reads LNHDA; CDR2 reads SQIVND (reference sequence). V trimming: 1 base; J trimming: 6 bases; junction bases outside the gene matches: 7. The CDR3 consists of 16 residues. The CDR3, as DNA: TGTGCCAGTAGTATAGTCGGAGCGGGGGGTTTCAATGAGCAGTTCTTC. It codes for CASSIVGAGGFNEQFF.

V is TRBV19 and J is TRBJ1-5; perhaps TRBD1 as D (6 bases). In germline, CDR1 is LNHDA, CDR2 SQIVND (reference sequence). The CDR3 has 16 amino acids. Trimming cost V 5 bases and J 6 bases, with 20 bases left between them. CDR3 sequence (DNA): TGTGCCAGTAGTGGATTGGGAAGGGGGAGGGGTCAGCCCCAGCATTTT. Translation: CASSGLGRGRGQPQHF.

The V gene is TRBV21-1, the J gene TRBJ2-5; whether TRBD1, the table's D call, matches the DNA was not checked. TRBV21-1 is listed as a pseudogene. CDR3 size: 14 residues. The DNA for the CDR3 is TGTGCCAGCAGCGTTCGACAGGTTCAAGAGACCCAGTACTTC. Protein sequence: CASSVRQVQETQYF.

This chain links TRBV7-6 with TRBJ1-1, with a weak D call TRBD1 (6 bases). This CDR3 is built from 15 residues. The germline V gene has CDR1 SGHVS and CDR2 FNYEAQ. Deletions cut 1 base from V and 4 bases from J, with 13 bases between. This chain's CDR3 is CASSLEGRGGTEAFF. As DNA, the CDR3 is TGTGCCAGCAGCTTAGAGGGCAGGGGTGGCACTGAAGCTTTCTTT.

This sequence joins TRBV27 and TRBJ2-1; TRBD2 might be the D (7 bases). The CDR3 loop spans 15 amino acids. Trimming pared 5 bases from V and 4 bases from J, leaving 15 bases between. Germline V gene lookup returns CDR1 MNHEY and CDR2 SMNVEV (reference sequence). CDR3 DNA sequence: TGTGCCAGCAGTCGAGGGGGGGCAGGGTACAATGAGCAGTTCTTC. Translated, it gives CASSRGGAGYNEQFF.

This rearrangement joins TRBV7-9 to TRBJ1-6; possible D gene TRBD1, 6 bases. V lost 2 bases, J lost 10 bases, and 9 bases lay in between. The CDR3 extends over 13 amino acids. In germline, CDR1 is SEHNR, CDR2 FQNEAQ (reference sequence). This chain's CDR3 is CASSLQGQSPLHF. The CDR3 region has the DNA TGTGCCAGCAGCTTACAGGGGCAATCACCCCTCCACTTT. Full variable domain (missing parts from reference TRBV7-9 and TRBJ1-6): DTGVSQNPRHKITKRGQNVTFRCDPISEHNRLYWYRQTLGQGPEFLTYFQNEAQLEKSRLLSDRFSAERPKGSFSTLEIQRTEQGDSAMYLCASSLQGQSPLHFGNGTRLTVT.

The CDR3 reads CATSRGQGYSYEQYF. The CDR3 region has the DNA TGTGCCACCAGCAGAGGTCAGGGCTACTCCTACGAGCAGTACTTC. The chain recombines TRBV15 with TRBJ2-7, with D possibly being TRBD1 (5 bases). This CDR3 contains 15 residues. Germline lookup yields CDR1 LNHNV and CDR2 YYDKDF (reference sequence). V was trimmed by 1 base and J by 0 bases, leaving 10 bases between them.

J is TRBJ2-1 and V is TRBV7-9; 14 bases are a match to TRBD2. Germline loops: CDR1 SEHNR, CDR2 FQNEAQ (reference sequence). With 0 bases clipped from V and 8 bases from J, the junction kept 9 bases outside the gene matches. The CDR3 totals 18 residues. In DNA, the CDR3 is TGTGCCAGCAGCTTAGCAGTCCGACTAGCGGGGGGGCTTTATGAGCAGTTCTTC. It yields the protein CASSLAVRLAGGLYEQFF.

The rearrangement links TRBV5-8 to TRBJ2-7; TRBD2 matches 12 bases. From germline, CDR1 is SGHTS and CDR2 YDEGEE. With 4 bases clipped from V and 1 base from J, the junction kept 3 bases outside the gene matches. The CDR3 spans 15 residues. The CDR3 loop is CASSPGLAGSYEQYF. As DNA, the CDR3 is TGTGCCAGCAGCCCCGGACTAGCGGGGTCCTACGAGCAGTACTTC. Variable domain in full (rest from reference TRBV5-8 and TRBJ2-7): EAGVTQSPTHLIKTRGQQATLRCSPISGHTSVYWYQQALGLGLQFLLWYDEGEERNRGNFPPRFSGRQFPNYSSELNVNALELEDSALYLCASSPGLAGSYEQYFGPGTRLTVT.

The CDR3 reads CASRAGSRTGELFF. Written as DNA, the CDR3 is TGTGCCAGTAGGGCAGGCTCCCGCACCGGGGAGCTGTTTTTT. The V and J genes are TRBV19 and TRBJ2-2; D is unresolved. CDR3 size: 14 residues. V was clipped by 6 bases and J by 4 bases, with 12 bases between them. Germline-derived CDR1 and CDR2 are LNHDA and SQIVND (reference sequence). Looking up the rest from reference TRBV19 and TRBJ2-2 gives the full variable domain: DGGITQSPKYLFRKEGQNVTLSCEQNLNHDAMYWYRQDPGQGLRLIYYSQIVNDFQKGDIAEGYSVSREKKESFPLTVTSAQKNPTAFYLCASRAGSRTGELFFGEGSRLTVL.

This chain joins TRBV13 and TRBJ1-2; weak D call: TRBD1 (5 bases). Trimming shortened V by 5 bases and J by 5 bases, and 15 bases separated the two germline ends. This CDR3 comprises 14 residues. Germline CDR1 PRHDT, CDR2 FYEKMQ (reference sequence). CDR3 DNA sequence: TGTGCCAGCAGCCACGGGACGGAGGGATATGGCTACACCTTC. Translation gives CASSHGTEGYGYTF.

The genes are TRBV5-1 and TRBJ2-1; 11 bases are a match to TRBD1. Germline lookup yields CDR1 SGHRS and CDR2 YFSETQ. V was pared by 3 bases and J by 2 bases, with 13 bases of the junction left unmatched. The CDR3 is made up of 19 amino acids. In nucleotides, the CDR3 is TGCGCCAGCAGCTCCGGGACAGGGGGTGTTAGTTTAACCTACAATGAGCAGTTCTTC. Protein sequence: CASSSGTGGVSLTYNEQFF. Complete variable domain (other parts from reference TRBV5-1 and TRBJ2-1): KAGVTQTPRYLIKTRGQQVTLSCSPISGHRSVSWYQQTPGQGLQFLFEYFSETQRNKGNFPGRFSGRQFSNSRSEMNVSTLELGDSALYLCASSSGTGGVSLTYNEQFFGPGTRLTVL.

This chain uses TRBV5-1 with TRBJ2-3, with D possibly TRBD1 on 5 matching bases. The length of the CDR3 is 15 residues. Trimming removed 0 bases at V and 0 bases at J, with 8 bases between. Germline assignment: CDR1 SGHRS and CDR2 YFSETQ. CDR3 protein: CASSLEAGSTDTQYF. For the CDR3, the DNA is TGCGCCAGCAGCTTGGAGGCAGGGAGCACAGATACGCAGTATTTT.

The chain joins TRBV2 to TRBJ2-6; no clear D gene. Trimming took off 5 bases at V and 4 bases at J, with 9 bases between the two ends. Germline assignment: CDR1 SNHLY and CDR2 FYNNEI. The CDR3 contains 14 residues. CDR3 region: CASSSESGANVLTF. CDR3 bases: TGTGCCAGCAGTTCAGAATCCGGGGCCAACGTCCTGACTTTC.